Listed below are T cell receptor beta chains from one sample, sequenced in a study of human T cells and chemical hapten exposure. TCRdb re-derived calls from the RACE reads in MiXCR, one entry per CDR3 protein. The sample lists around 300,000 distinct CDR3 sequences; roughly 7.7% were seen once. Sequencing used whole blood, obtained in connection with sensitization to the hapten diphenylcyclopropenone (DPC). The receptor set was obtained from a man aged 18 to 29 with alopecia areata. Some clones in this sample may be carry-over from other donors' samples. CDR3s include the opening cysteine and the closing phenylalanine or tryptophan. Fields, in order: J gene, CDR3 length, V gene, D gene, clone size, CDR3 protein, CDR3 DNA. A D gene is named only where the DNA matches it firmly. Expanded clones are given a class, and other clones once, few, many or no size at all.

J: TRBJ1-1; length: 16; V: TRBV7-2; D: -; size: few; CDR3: CASSLAGGESSTEAFF; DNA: TGTGCCAGCAGCTTAGCCGGTGGGGAAAGTAGCACTGAAGCTTTCTTT
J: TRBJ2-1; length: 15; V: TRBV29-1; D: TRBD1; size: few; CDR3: CSLAPVGTGGGEQFF; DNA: TGCAGCCTTGCCCCGGTCGGGACAGGGGGTGGTGAGCAGTTCTTC
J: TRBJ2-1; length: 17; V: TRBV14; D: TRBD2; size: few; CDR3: CASSPGAGPRVYNEQFF; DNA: TGTGCCAGCAGCCCTGGAGCGGGGCCAAGGGTTTACAATGAGCAGTTCTTC
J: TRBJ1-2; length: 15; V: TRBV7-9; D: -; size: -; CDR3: CASSPWAGANYGYTF; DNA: TGTGCCAGCAGCCCCTGGGCAGGCGCTAACTATGGCTACACCTTC
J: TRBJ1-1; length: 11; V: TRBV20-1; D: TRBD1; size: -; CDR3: CSARTGVGAFF; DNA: TGCAGTGCTCGGACAGGGGTCGGCGCTTTCTTT
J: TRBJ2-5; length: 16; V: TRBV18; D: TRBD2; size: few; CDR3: CASSPALAGNLETQYF; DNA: TGTGCCAGCTCACCAGCCCTAGCGGGGAACCTGGAGACCCAGTACTTC
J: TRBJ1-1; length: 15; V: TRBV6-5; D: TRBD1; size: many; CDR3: CASRLLQGGYSEAFF; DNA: TGTGCCAGCAGACTACTCCAGGGGGGTTACTCTGAAGCTTTCTTT
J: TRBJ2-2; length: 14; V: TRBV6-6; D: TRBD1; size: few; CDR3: CASSSIQGGGELFF; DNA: TGTGCCAGCAGTAGTATACAGGGGGGCGGGGAGCTGTTTTTT
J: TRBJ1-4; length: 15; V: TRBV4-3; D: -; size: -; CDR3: CASSQDPGRGEKLFF; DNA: TGCGCCAGCAGCCAAGATCCCGGACGGGGGGAGAAACTGTTTTTT
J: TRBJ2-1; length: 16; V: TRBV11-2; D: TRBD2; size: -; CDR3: CASSLNPTSGYNEQFF; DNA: TGTGCCAGCAGCTTGAACCCGACTAGCGGGTACAATGAGCAGTTCTTC
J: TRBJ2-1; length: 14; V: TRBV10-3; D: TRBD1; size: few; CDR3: CAIRGTGDNNEQFF; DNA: TGTGCCATCAGAGGGACAGGGGACAACAATGAGCAGTTCTTC
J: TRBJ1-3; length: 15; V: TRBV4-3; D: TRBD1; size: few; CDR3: CASSQNRDSGNTIYF; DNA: TGCGCCAGCAGCCAAAACCGGGACAGTGGAAACACCATATATTTT
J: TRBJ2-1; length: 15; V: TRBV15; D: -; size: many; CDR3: CATSRDVWLRQGQFF; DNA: TGTGCCACCAGCAGAGATGTATGGCTGAGACAAGGGCAGTTCTTC
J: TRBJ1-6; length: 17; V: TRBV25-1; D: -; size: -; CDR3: CASSGEGLFAWNSPLHF; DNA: TGTGCCAGCAGTGGGGAGGGGCTGTTTGCGTGGAATTCACCCCTCCACTTT
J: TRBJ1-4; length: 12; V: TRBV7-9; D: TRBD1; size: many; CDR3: CASKQGGEKLFF; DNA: TGTGCCAGCAAACAGGGGGGTGAAAAACTGTTTTTT
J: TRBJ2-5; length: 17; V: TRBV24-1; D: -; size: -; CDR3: CATSDLFPAGTQETQYF; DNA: TGTGCCACCAGTGATTTGTTTCCTGCGGGGACTCAAGAGACCCAGTACTTC
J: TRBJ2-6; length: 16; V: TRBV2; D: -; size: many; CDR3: CASTWDGRSGANVLTF; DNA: TGTGCCAGCACCTGGGACGGGCGCTCTGGGGCCAACGTCCTGACTTTC
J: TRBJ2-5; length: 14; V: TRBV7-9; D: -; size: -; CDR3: CASSFAGAPETQYF; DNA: TGTGCCAGCAGCTTCGCAGGGGCTCCGGAGACCCAGTACTTC
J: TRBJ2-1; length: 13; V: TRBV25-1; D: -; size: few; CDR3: CASSESRRGVTVF; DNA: TGTGCCAGCAGTGAATCGCGCAGGGGAGTAACGGTCTTC
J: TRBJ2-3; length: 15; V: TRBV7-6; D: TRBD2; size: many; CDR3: CASSWGLAGEDTQYF; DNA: TGTGCCAGCAGCTGGGGACTAGCGGGGGAGGATACGCAGTATTTT
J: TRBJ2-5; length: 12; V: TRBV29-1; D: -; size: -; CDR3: CSVQESRETQYF; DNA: TGCAGCGTTCAAGAGTCACGAGAGACCCAGTACTTC
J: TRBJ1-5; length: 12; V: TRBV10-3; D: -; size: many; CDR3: CAISDWVQPQHF; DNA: TGTGCCATCAGTGACTGGGTTCAGCCCCAGCATTTT
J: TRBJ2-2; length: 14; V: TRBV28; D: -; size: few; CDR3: CASSLSIATGELFF; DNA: TGTGCCAGCAGTTTGAGTATTGCCACCGGGGAGCTGTTTTTT
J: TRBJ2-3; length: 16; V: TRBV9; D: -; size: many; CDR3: CASSVGSSVYTDTQYF; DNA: TGTGCCAGCAGCGTGGGGTCTAGCGTTTACACAGATACGCAGTATTTT
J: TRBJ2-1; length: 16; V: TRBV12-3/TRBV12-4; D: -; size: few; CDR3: CASSLAGTVVYNEQFF; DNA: TGTGCCAGCAGTTTAGCGGGTACAGTAGTCTACAATGAGCAGTTCTTC
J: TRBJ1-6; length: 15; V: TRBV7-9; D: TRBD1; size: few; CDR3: CASSLPGQGRRPLHF; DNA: TGTGCCAGCAGCTTACCGGGACAGGGTCGGCGGCCCCTCCACTTT
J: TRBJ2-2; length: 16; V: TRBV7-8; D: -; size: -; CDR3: CASSSPRRGGNGELFF; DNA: TGTGCCAGCAGCTCCCCTCGCAGGGGGGGCAACGGGGAGCTGTTTTTT
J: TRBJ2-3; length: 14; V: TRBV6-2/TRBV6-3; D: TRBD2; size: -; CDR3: CASRGSGVADTQYF; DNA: TGTGCCAGCAGAGGTAGCGGGGTCGCAGATACGCAGTATTTT
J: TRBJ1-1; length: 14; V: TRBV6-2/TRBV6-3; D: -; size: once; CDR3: CASRKPTESAEAFF; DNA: TGTGCCAGCAGGAAACCAACAGAGTCCGCTGAAGCTTTCTTT
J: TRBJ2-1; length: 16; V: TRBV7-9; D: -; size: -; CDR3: CASSSVIWESYNEQFF; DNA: TGTGCCAGCAGCTCTGTGATCTGGGAATCCTACAATGAGCAGTTCTTC
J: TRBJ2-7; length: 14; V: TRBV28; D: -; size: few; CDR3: CASSLAGFSYEQYF; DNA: TGTGCCAGCAGTTTAGCAGGGTTCTCCTACGAGCAGTACTTC
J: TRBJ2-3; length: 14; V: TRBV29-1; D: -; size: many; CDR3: CSVEDRNVPDTQYF; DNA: TGCAGCGTTGAAGATCGGAACGTCCCAGATACGCAGTATTTT
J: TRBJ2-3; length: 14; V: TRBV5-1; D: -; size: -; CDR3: CASSLAASGDTQYF; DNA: TGCGCCAGCAGCTTGGCGGCCTCCGGAGATACGCAGTATTTT
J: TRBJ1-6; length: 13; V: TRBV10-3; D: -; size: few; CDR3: CAISESRGSPLHF; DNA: TGTGCCATCAGTGAGTCTCGGGGGTCACCCCTCCACTTT
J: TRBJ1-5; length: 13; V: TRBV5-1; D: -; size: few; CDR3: CASSLTPLQPQHF; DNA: TGCGCCAGCAGCTTGACTCCACTCCAGCCCCAGCATTTT
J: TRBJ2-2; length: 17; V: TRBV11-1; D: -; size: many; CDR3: CASSLVGWQKNTGELFF; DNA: TGTGCCAGCAGCTTAGTAGGTTGGCAGAAAAACACCGGGGAGCTGTTTTTT
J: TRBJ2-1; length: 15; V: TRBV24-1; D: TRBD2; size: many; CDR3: CATSTWGGGYNEQFF; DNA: TGTGCCACCAGTACATGGGGCGGGGGGTACAATGAGCAGTTCTTC
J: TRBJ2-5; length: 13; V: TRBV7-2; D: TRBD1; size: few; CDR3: CASSLGQGKTQYF; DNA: TGTGCCAGCAGCTTAGGACAGGGGAAGACCCAGTACTTC
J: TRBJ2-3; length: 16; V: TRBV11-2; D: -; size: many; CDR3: CASSSTQGRITDTQYF; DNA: TGTGCCAGCAGCTCTACGCAGGGACGGATTACAGATACGCAGTATTTT
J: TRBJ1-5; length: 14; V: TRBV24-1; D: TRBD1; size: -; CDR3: CATSEGQGNQPQHF; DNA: TGTGCCACCAGTGAAGGACAGGGCAATCAGCCCCAGCATTTT
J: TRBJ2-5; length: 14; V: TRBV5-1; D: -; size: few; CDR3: CASSLTATGETQYF; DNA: TGCGCCAGCAGCTTGACAGCCACGGGGGAGACCCAGTACTTC
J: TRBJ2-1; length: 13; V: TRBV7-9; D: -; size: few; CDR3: CASSSSGANEQFF; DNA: TGTGCCAGCAGCTCTTCCGGAGCGAATGAGCAGTTCTTC
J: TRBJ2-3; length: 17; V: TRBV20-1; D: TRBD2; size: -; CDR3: CSARVLAAGLQADTQYF; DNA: TGCAGTGCTAGGGTACTAGCGGCTGGTTTACAAGCAGATACGCAGTATTTT
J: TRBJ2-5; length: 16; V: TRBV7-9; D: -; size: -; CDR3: CASSLHPGERGETQYF; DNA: TGTGCCAGCAGCTTACACCCAGGGGAAAGAGGGGAGACCCAGTACTTC
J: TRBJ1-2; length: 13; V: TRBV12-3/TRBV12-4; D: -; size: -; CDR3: CASSTTRSYGYTF; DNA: TGTGCCAGCAGCACGACAAGAAGCTATGGCTACACCTTC
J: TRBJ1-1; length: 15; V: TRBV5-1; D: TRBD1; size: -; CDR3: CASARSGGYNTEAFF; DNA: TGCGCCAGCGCTAGGTCAGGGGGGTATAACACTGAAGCTTTCTTT
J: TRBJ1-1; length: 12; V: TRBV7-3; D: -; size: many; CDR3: CASSDVTTEAFF; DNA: TGTGCCAGCAGCGATGTAACCACTGAAGCTTTCTTT
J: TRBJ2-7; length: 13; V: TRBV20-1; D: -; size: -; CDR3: CSVITGTSYEQYF; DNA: TGCAGTGTTATAACCGGGACATCTTACGAGCAGTACTTC
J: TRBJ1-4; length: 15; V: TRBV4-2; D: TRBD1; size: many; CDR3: CASSQAGQGGEKLFF; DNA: TGTGCCAGCAGCCAAGCGGGACAGGGAGGTGAAAAACTGTTTTTT
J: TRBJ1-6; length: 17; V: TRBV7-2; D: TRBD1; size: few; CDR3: CASSLTRTGYGNSPLHF; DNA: TGTGCCAGCAGCTTAACCCGGACAGGCTACGGCAATTCACCCCTCCACTTT
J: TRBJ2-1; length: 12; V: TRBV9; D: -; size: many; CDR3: CASSPLGNEQFF; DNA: TGTGCCAGCAGCCCACTGGGCAATGAGCAGTTCTTC
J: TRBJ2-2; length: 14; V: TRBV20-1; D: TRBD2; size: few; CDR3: CSARGRGRTGELFF; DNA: TGCAGTGCCCGAGGGCGGGGGAGAACCGGGGAGCTGTTTTTT